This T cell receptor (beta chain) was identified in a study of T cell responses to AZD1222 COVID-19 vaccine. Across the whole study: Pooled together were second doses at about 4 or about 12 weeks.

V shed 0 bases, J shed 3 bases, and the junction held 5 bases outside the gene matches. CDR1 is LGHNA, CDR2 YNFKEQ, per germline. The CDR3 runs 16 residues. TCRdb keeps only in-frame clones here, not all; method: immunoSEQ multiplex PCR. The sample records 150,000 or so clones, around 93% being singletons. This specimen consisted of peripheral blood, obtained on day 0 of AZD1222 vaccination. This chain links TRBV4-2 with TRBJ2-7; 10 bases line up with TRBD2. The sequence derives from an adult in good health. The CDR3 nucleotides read TGTGCCAGCAGCCAAGATCCTAGCGGGAGCGTCTACGAGCAGTACTTC. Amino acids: CASSQDPSGSVYEQYF.